The 13 T cell receptor beta chains listed next were all sequenced from one sample in a study of CD8+ T cells in alopecia areata. Specified treatment: oral pan-JAK inhibitor, 5-10 mg twice daily. RNA extraction was followed by reverse transcription into cDNA, which acted as the sequencing template. Assay used: immunoSEQ multiplex PCR; TCRdb lists only in-frame clones, some missing. The sample consists of roughly 180,000 clones, roughly 53% of them appearing once. The sample here was CD8+ T cells sorted from blood, taken at week 24, from a patient treated with tofacitinib. The receptors here all came from a human donor with alopecia areata.

This chain links TRBV6-5 with TRBJ2-1, with 7 bases aligning to TRBD2. The CDR3 runs 12 residues. From germline, CDR1 is MNHEY and CDR2 SVGAGI. The ends lost 6 bases at V and 9 bases at J; junction bases unmatched: 5. This CDR3 reads CASRRGSTEQFF. The CDR3, as DNA: TGTGCCAGCAGGCGGGGGAGCACTGAGCAGTTCTTC.

V gene TRBV30 combines with J gene TRBJ2-7, with a possible D match to TRBD2 (6 bases). V lost 3 bases to trimming and J lost 3 bases, with 15 bases between them. The germline V gene has CDR1 GTSNPN and CDR2 SVGIG (reference sequence). The CDR3 has 14 residues. CDR3 sequence reads: CAWRGRGTHYEQYF. CDR3 nucleotides: TGTGCCTGGAGAGGGCGGGGTACCCACTACGAGCAGTACTTC.

The rearrangement uses TRBV30 and TRBJ2-7, with D hard to call. The V end was cut by 2 bases, the J end by 4 bases, with 6 bases between. The CDR3 length is 11 residues. In germline, CDR1 is GTSNPN, CDR2 SVGIG (reference sequence). CDR3 protein: CAWSQGYEQYF. Here the CDR3 DNA reads TGTGCCTGGAGTCAAGGGTACGAGCAGTACTTC.

The chain employs TRBV7-9 and TRBJ2-7; D call uncertain. From germline, CDR1 is SEHNR and CDR2 FQNEAQ (reference sequence). V was shortened by 5 bases and J by 0 bases, with 8 bases between the two germline ends. This CDR3 is built from 13 residues. This CDR3 reads CASSPSASYEQYF. CDR3 nucleotide sequence: TGTGCCAGCAGCCCCTCAGCCTCCTACGAGCAGTACTTC.

V gene TRBV6-4 combines with J gene TRBJ1-2; D is undetermined. V lost 2 bases to trimming and J lost 3 bases, with 19 bases between them. The CDR3 length is 17 residues. Germline V gene lookup returns CDR1 MRHNA and CDR2 SNTAGT. As DNA, the CDR3 is TGTGCCAGCAGTGACAGATCCGCGTTCAGAACTCACTATGGCTACACCTTC. The encoded protein is CASSDRSAFRTHYGYTF.

J is TRBJ1-1 and V is TRBV29-1, with no clear D. From germline, CDR1 is SQVTM and CDR2 ANQGSEA. The CDR3 is 14 amino acids. V dropped 6 bases and J dropped 5 bases, with 19 bases sitting between them. The CDR3 DNA sequence: TGCAGCGTAAAACCGAGTTTCGTGGGGACTGAAGCTTTCTTT. Its protein product is CSVKPSFVGTEAFF.

The gene calls are TRBV27 and TRBJ2-3; 9 bases line up with TRBD1. The CDR3 covers 15 residues. V was pared by 7 bases and J by 6 bases, with 11 bases of the junction left unmatched. Germline V gene data show CDR1 as MNHEY and CDR2 as SMNVEV (reference sequence). For the CDR3, the DNA is TGTGCCAGCACGATCTCCGGGACAGGGTCGGATACGCAGTATTTT. The encoded protein is CASTISGTGSDTQYF.

The chain has TRBV27 and TRBJ1-2; 7 bases line up with TRBD1. CDR1 is MNHEY and CDR2 is SMNVEV in the germline V gene (reference sequence). V gave up 8 bases and J gave up 5 bases; unmatched junction bases: 11. The CDR3 spans 14 residues. This CDR3 is CASGDRDALYGYTF. CDR3 bases: TGTGCCAGCGGTGACAGGGACGCGTTATATGGCTACACCTTC.

This chain joins TRBV15 and TRBJ2-2; possibly TRBD2 for D (6 bases). V dropped 2 bases and J dropped 7 bases, with 20 bases sitting between them. CDR1 and CDR2 (germline): LNHNV, YYDKDF (reference sequence). The CDR3 runs 17 residues. The CDR3 nucleotides read TGTGCCACCAGCAGACCGATCGCGAGCGGGCTTGGCGGGGAGCTGTTTTTT. Protein: CATSRPIASGLGGELFF.

This clone was seen only a few times. V usage is TRBV29-1 and J usage is TRBJ2-3; D possibly uses TRBD1 or TRBD2 (5 bases each). This CDR3 spans 16 amino acids. CDR1 is SQVTM, CDR2 ANQGSEA, per germline. V shed 0 bases and J shed 4 bases, with 17 bases lying between them. CDR3 bases: TGCAGCGTTGAAGATCGGGACCTCCTCAGGGCAGATACGCAGTATTTT. This translates into CSVEDRDLLRADTQYF.

The J gene is TRBJ2-7, the V gene TRBV4-3; the D is unclear. The germline CDR1 and CDR2 sequences are LGHNA and YSLEER. The CDR3 totals 13 residues. Trimming took off 1 base at V and 6 bases at J, with 10 bases between the two ends. The CDR3 nucleotides read TGCGCCAGCAGCCAAGTTGTTCGGAGCGAGCAGTACTTC. It specifies CASSQVVRSEQYF.

V is TRBV6-5 and J is TRBJ1-1, with D uncertain. CDR1 and CDR2 from the germline V gene are MNHEY and SVGAGI. The CDR3 is made up of 12 amino acids. V lost 4 bases and J 6 bases, leaving 9 bases between the germline ends. CDR3 amino acids: CASSFPGSEAFF. CDR3 coding DNA: TGTGCCAGCAGTTTTCCCGGCTCTGAAGCTTTCTTT.

This clone was recorded only once. The chain is built from TRBV19 and TRBJ2-7; D may be TRBD1 or TRBD2 (6 bases each). V was shortened by 3 bases and J by 4 bases, with 13 bases between the two germline ends. There are 14 residues in the CDR3. Germline CDR1 and CDR2: LNHDA and SQIVND (reference sequence). CDR3 sequence (DNA): TGTGCCAGTAGTATCCGCGGGACACCATACGAGCAGTACTTC. This sequence encodes CASSIRGTPYEQYF.